This TCR beta chain was found in a study of cytomegalovirus exposure and HLA in healthy donors. PCR amplification relied on 60 Vbeta primers (plus 13 Jbeta primers). Source study methods: About 88 million unique TCR beta chains, roughly 11 million of them shared, were counted by a later analysis. Here immunoSEQ multiplex PCR was the method, and the copy in TCRdb shows in-frame clones only, minus some. V, J and clone size were drawn from that table, and D and trimming were deduced from the DNA. The sample yields hundreds of thousands of clones, around 89% seen once. Healthy people donating bone marrow made up the donors. Study observations and caveats: The authors excluded some V segments, including TRBV6-2 and TRBV6-3, as indistinguishable. Reported findings show TCR beta sequences accurately forecast HLA-A and HLA-B alleles in most subjects.

Remarks on this clone: No antigen is known for it.

Trimming stripped 10 bases from V and 7 bases from J, with 17 bases between. Per germline, CDR1 MNHNS and CDR2 SASEGT. The CDR3 length is 13 residues. This clonotype was sampled from a woman aged 18-29 years in good health and CMV-seronegative. The sequenced sample was PBMCs. This chain connects TRBV6-1 to TRBJ1-5, with D perhaps matching TRBD1 (5 bases). The CDR3 bases are TGTGCCATCGCCCCGCAGGGTAGGCAGCCCCAGCATTTT. Its protein is CAIAPQGRQPQHF.